This T cell receptor beta chain appears in the sequencing data of a study of PD-1 blockade in classical Hodgkin lymphoma. A remark on this clone: No antigen is known for it.

Germline V lookup: CDR1 MNHEY, CDR2 SVGAGI. V lost 6 bases and J lost 3; bases outside the gene matches: 1. This CDR3 has 14 amino acids. Data came from immunoSEQ multiplex PCR; TCRdb stores just in-frame clones and leaves some out. The top ten hold 10% of the sample, which has 50,000 to 65,000 clones, about 90% seen once. Time point in this sample: cycle 4 day 1 (C4D1), after more than 5 weeks of nivolumab. Brentuximab vedotin exposure varied among the patients, all of whom had relapsed after autologous stem cell transplantation. Relapsed/refractory classical Hodgkin lymphoma patients had complete, partial or progressive responses. Study conclusions and caveats: Factors driving the repertoire differences, possibly disease activity or prior therapy, remain undefined. Reported findings placed baseline TCR diversity lower in newly diagnosed patients (compared with healthy donors). Newly diagnosed and completely responding patients shared comparable baseline diversity.

This specimen was peripheral blood mononuclear cells (PBMCs), taken before the fourth cycle of nivolumab. The chain combines TRBV6-5 with TRBJ2-1; TRBD2 matches 11 bases. The source is a human donor with classical Hodgkin lymphoma. The DNA of the CDR3 is TGTGCCAGCAGGGGGACTAGCGGCTACAATGAGCAGTTCTTC. Translation gives CASRGTSGYNEQFF.